The rows below give T cell receptor beta chains drawn from one sample of a study of cytomegalovirus exposure and HLA in healthy donors. Method: immunoSEQ multiplex PCR; TCRdb's copy keeps in-frame clones and lacks some. This sample has about 140,000 clones, with roughly four fifths found just once. Sequenced: PBMCs. The receptors were sampled from a woman between 50 and 59 years old in good health and CMV-seropositive. Both conserved end residues are part of each CDR3. The order of the fields is CDR3 length, D gene, V gene, J gene, clone size, CDR3 protein, CDR3 DNA. D genes are given only for firm matches. Some rows have no size entry. The others give once, few or many, or a class for an expanded clone.

15	-	TRBV5-3	TRBJ1-1	few	CARSLAGVVNTEAFF	TGTGCCAGAAGCTTGGCCGGGGTCGTGAACACTGAAGCTTTCTTT
16	-	TRBV19	TRBJ1-5	-	CASQRFGRINDQPQHF	TGTGCCAGCCAGAGGTTCGGGAGAATCAATGATCAGCCCCAGCATTTT
15	-	TRBV7-2	TRBJ1-3	-	CASSLGGTEGNTIYF	TGTGCCAGCAGCTTAGGTGGGACTGAGGGAAACACCATATATTTT
16	TRBD2	TRBV28	TRBJ2-3	once	CASSSALWAGVDTQYF	TGTGCCAGCAGTTCTGCGCTCTGGGCGGGGGTAGATACGCAGTATTTT
12	TRBD2	TRBV6-5	TRBJ2-3	-	CATSGSFHTQYF	TGTGCCACTAGCGGGAGCTTCCATACGCAGTATTTT
15	-	TRBV7-2	TRBJ1-1	-	CASSFMGGGGTEAFF	TGTGCCAGCAGCTTTATGGGCGGGGGGGGGACTGAAGCTTTCTTT
16	-	TRBV27	TRBJ1-2	-	CASSLRSPGLIYGYTF	TGTGCCAGCAGTTTAAGGAGCCCGGGTCTGATCTATGGCTACACCTTC
15	TRBD1	TRBV7-2	TRBJ2-1	once	CASSLTRTGNNEQFF	TGTGCCAGCAGCTTGACCCGGACAGGGAACAATGAGCAGTTCTTC
13	-	TRBV7-3	TRBJ2-2	-	CASSYAGTGELFF	TGTGCCAGCAGCTATGCAGGGACCGGGGAGCTGTTTTTT
15	TRBD2	TRBV6-5	TRBJ2-7	-	CASSYAGRGGSEQYF	TGTGCCAGCAGTTACGCCGGTAGGGGAGGGAGCGAGCAGTACTTC
13	-	TRBV6-6	TRBJ1-6	once	CASQGHLNSPLHF	TGTGCCAGCCAGGGACACCTAAATTCACCCCTCCACTTT
13	TRBD1	TRBV6-5	TRBJ1-2	-	CASSWTGENGYTF	TGTGCCAGCAGTTGGACAGGGGAAAATGGATACACCTTC
16	TRBD2	TRBV11-2	TRBJ2-3	few	CASSLGISGRTDTQYF	TGTGCCAGCAGCTTAGGAATTAGCGGGAGGACAGATACGCAGTATTTT
13	-	TRBV6-1	TRBJ2-7	-	CASSEVQSYEQYF	TGTGCCAGCAGTGAAGTACAGTCCTACGAGCAGTACTTC
14	-	TRBV7-9	TRBJ1-3	-	CASSFLTAGNTIYF	TGTGCCAGCAGCTTCCTGACTGCAGGAAACACCATATATTTT
16	TRBD2	TRBV11-3	TRBJ2-1	once	CASSLDPAGDHNEQFF	TGTGCCAGCAGCTTAGATCCAGCGGGAGACCACAATGAGCAGTTCTTC
13	-	TRBV6-1	TRBJ1-6	-	CATSIDRGSPLHF	TGTGCGACCTCCATCGACAGAGGTTCACCCCTCCACTTT
16	-	TRBV6-5	TRBJ2-7	-	CASSYSGGEATYEQYF	TGTGCCAGCAGTTACTCCGGAGGGGAAGCAACCTACGAGCAGTACTTC
12	-	TRBV7-9	TRBJ2-1	-	CASSPPGNEQFF	TGTGCCAGCAGCCCACCCGGGAATGAGCAGTTCTTC
18	-	TRBV27	TRBJ2-1	-	CASSLLRPGLSSYNEQFF	TGTGCCAGCAGTCTCTTACGTCCGGGACTGAGCTCCTACAATGAGCAGTTCTTC
15	-	TRBV7-2	TRBJ1-2	-	CASSLALGANYGYTF	TGTGCCAGCAGCTTAGCGCTCGGAGCTAACTATGGCTACACCTTC
14	TRBD1	TRBV2	TRBJ1-1	-	CASRQTGGSTEAFF	TGTGCCAGCAGGCAGACAGGGGGTTCCACTGAAGCTTTCTTT
14	TRBD1	TRBV5-5	TRBJ2-7	-	CASTWDRGTGEQYF	TGTGCCAGCACCTGGGACAGGGGTACAGGGGAGCAGTACTTC
15	TRBD2	TRBV7-9	TRBJ2-3	once	CASSLMGGGTDTQYF	TGTGCCAGCAGCTTAATGGGGGGGGGCACAGATACGCAGTATTTT
13	TRBD2	TRBV18	TRBJ2-5	-	CASSLGGEETQYF	TGTGCCAGCTCACTCGGGGGGGAAGAGACCCAGTACTTC
16	TRBD2	TRBV7-2	TRBJ2-3	once	CASKRLAGSSTDTQYF	TGTGCCAGCAAACGACTAGCTGGATCTAGCACAGATACGCAGTATTTT
15	-	TRBV9	TRBJ2-7	once	CASSVAGRMIDEQYF	TGTGCCAGCAGCGTAGCGGGTAGAATGATCGACGAGCAGTACTTC
15	-	TRBV4-1	TRBJ2-7	-	CASSQGYSSEYEQYF	TGCGCCAGCAGCCAAGGTTACAGCTCTGAATACGAGCAGTACTTC
14	TRBD1	TRBV7-2	TRBJ1-2	-	CASRSDRAGGGYTF	TGTGCCAGCAGGTCCGACAGGGCTGGGGGCGGCTACACCTTC
13	-	TRBV7-3	TRBJ2-1	-	CASSLSGINEQFF	TGTGCCAGCAGCTTAAGCGGGATCAATGAGCAGTTCTTC
15	-	TRBV25-1	TRBJ1-5	once	CASALGGASNQPQHF	TGTGCCAGCGCGTTGGGGGGGGCTAGCAATCAGCCCCAGCATTTT
14	-	TRBV12-2	TRBJ2-2	once	CASRLSSGAGELFF	TGTGCAAGTCGCTTATCCTCGGGGGCCGGGGAGCTGTTTTTT
15	TRBD1	TRBV6-6	TRBJ1-2	-	CASRNPGQGGDGYTF	TGTGCCAGCAGGAATCCGGGACAGGGAGGGGACGGCTACACCTTC
14	TRBD1	TRBV19	TRBJ2-1	-	CASSKGQGALEQFF	TGTGCCAGTAGTAAGGGACAGGGGGCTTTAGAGCAGTTCTTC
16	TRBD1	TRBV5-8	TRBJ2-7	-	CASSLGSGQGSYEQYF	TGTGCCAGCAGCTTGGGGTCGGGACAGGGGTCCTACGAGCAGTACTTC
14	-	TRBV7-3	TRBJ2-5	-	CASSLSRESQTQYF	TGTGCCAGCAGCTTGAGTCGGGAGAGTCAGACCCAGTACTTC
16	-	TRBV7-8	TRBJ2-7	few	CASSLGSGASSYEQYF	TGTGCCAGCAGCTTAGGTAGTGGAGCAAGCTCCTACGAGCAGTACTTC
15	TRBD1	TRBV7-3	TRBJ2-3	-	CASSLGTGGVDTQYF	TGTGCCAGCAGCTTAGGTACAGGGGGCGTGGATACGCAGTATTTT
16	TRBD1	TRBV29-1	TRBJ2-1	-	CSVDSKGQGSYNEQFF	TGCAGCGTAGACTCAAAGGGACAGGGCTCCTACAATGAGCAGTTCTTC
14	-	TRBV5-1	TRBJ2-2	-	CASSNWRDTGELFF	TGCGCCAGCAGTAATTGGAGGGACACCGGGGAGCTGTTTTTT
14	TRBD1	TRBV14	TRBJ1-2	-	CASSPRGPNYGYTF	TGTGCCAGCAGTCCCAGGGGGCCTAACTATGGCTACACCTTC
17	TRBD2	TRBV7-9	TRBJ2-5	-	CASSSSRRLAGQETQYF	TGTGCCAGCAGCTCCAGCCGACGGCTAGCGGGACAAGAGACCCAGTACTTC
16	-	TRBV21-1	TRBJ2-2	-	CASSKAGLTNTGELFF	TGTGCCAGCAGCAAAGCGGGACTCACAAACACCGGGGAGCTGTTTTTT
15	TRBD2	TRBV5-5	TRBJ2-1	-	CASSLVPSGSLRQFF	TGTGCCAGCAGCTTGGTTCCTAGCGGGAGTCTTAGGCAGTTCTTC
13	-	TRBV4-1	TRBJ2-2	-	CASSRTVGGELFF	TGCGCCAGCAGCCGGACAGTCGGCGGGGAGCTGTTTTTT
14	-	TRBV19	TRBJ1-1	few	CASRRREWDTEAFF	TGTGCCAGCCGCCGGCGGGAATGGGACACTGAAGCTTTCTTT
15	TRBD2	TRBV28	TRBJ2-1	-	CASSFSGRGGNEQFF	TGTGCCAGCAGTTTTAGCGGGAGAGGGGGCAATGAGCAGTTCTTC
16	TRBD1	TRBV4-3	TRBJ2-5	-	CASSQDLTGTEETQYF	TGCGCCAGCAGCCAAGATTTGACAGGGACGGAGGAGACCCAGTACTTC
19	-	TRBV9	TRBJ2-3	few	CASSGPSAQGSPSTDTQYF	TGTGCCAGCAGCGGACCCTCCGCACAGGGATCCCCAAGCACAGATACGCAGTATTTT
16	-	TRBV4-3	TRBJ1-2	-	CASSQESHDEVYGYTF	TGCGCTAGCAGCCAAGAGTCCCACGACGAGGTTTATGGCTACACCTTC
19	TRBD2	TRBV28	TRBJ2-7	few	CASSPDWASGRFRAYEQYF	TGTGCCAGCAGCCCCGATTGGGCTAGCGGGAGATTTAGGGCCTACGAGCAGTACTTC
13	TRBD1	TRBV27	TRBJ2-1	-	CASIGTGRNEQFF	TGTGCCAGCATTGGGACAGGGAGGAATGAGCAGTTCTTC
15	TRBD1	TRBV19	TRBJ1-2	-	CASSKTGGANYGYTF	TGTGCCAGTAGTAAAACAGGGGGCGCTAACTATGGCTACACCTTC